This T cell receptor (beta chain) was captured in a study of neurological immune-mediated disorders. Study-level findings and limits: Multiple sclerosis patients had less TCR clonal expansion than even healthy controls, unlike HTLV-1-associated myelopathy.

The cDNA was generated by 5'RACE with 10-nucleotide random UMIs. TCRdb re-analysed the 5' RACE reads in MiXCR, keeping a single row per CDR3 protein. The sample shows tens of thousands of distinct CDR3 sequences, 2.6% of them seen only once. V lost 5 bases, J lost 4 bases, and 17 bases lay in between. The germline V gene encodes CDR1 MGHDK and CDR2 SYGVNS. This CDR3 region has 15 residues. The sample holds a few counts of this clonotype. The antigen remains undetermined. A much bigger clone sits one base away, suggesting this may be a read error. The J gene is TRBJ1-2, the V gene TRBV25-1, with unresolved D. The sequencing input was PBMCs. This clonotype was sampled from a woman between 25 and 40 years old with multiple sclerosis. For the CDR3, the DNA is TGTGCCAGCAGTTCTACCGGCTTTAAGAGCTATGGCTACACCTTC. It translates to CASSSTGFKSYGYTF.